The 30 T cell receptor beta chains listed next were all sequenced from one sample in a study of blood T cells in healthy people across ages. Alongside a J-beta primer mix, a sample-barcoded 5' primer served in a second PCR lasting roughly 6 to 12 cycles. TCRdb used MiXCR to reprocess the 5' RACE reads, holding one entry per CDR3 protein. The sample gives around 900,000 distinct CDR3 sequences, about 28% of which show up once; around 15% is in the top ten. Source material: blood. Receptors were obtained from a woman aged 80 or over in good health.

A note on this clonotype: A much more abundant neighbour one base away suggests this may be a read error. The CDR3 reads CASSLATQGAYEQYF. The CDR3 coding sequence is TGTGCCAGCAGCTTAGCTACCCAGGGGGCATACGAGCAGTACTTC. This sequence joins TRBV7-8 and TRBJ2-7; 8 bases are a match to TRBD1. CDR1 and CDR2 from the germline V gene are SGHVS and FQNEAQ. The CDR3 sequence is 15 residues long. Germline trimming cut 0 bases from V and 4 bases from J; bases unmatched to any gene: 5. Looking up the rest from reference TRBV7-8 and TRBJ2-7 gives the full variable domain: GAGVSQSPRYKVAKRGQDVALRCDPISGHVSLFWYQQALGQGPEFLTYFQNEAQLDKSGLPSDRFFAERPEGSVSTLKIQRTQQEDSAVYLCASSLATQGAYEQYFGPGTRLTVT.

This clonotype was counted a few times. This may come from a read error, since a much larger clone is one base off. The chain couples TRBV12-3 or TRBV12-4 to TRBJ2-1; 10 bases match TRBD1. Trimming cost V 6 bases and J 8 bases; bases outside gene matches: 4. The CDR3 length is 13 residues. The CDR3 DNA follows: TGTGCCAGCAGGAGGGACAGGGGCCATGAGCAGTTCTTC. Residues: CASRRDRGHEQFF.

This clonotype was observed a handful of times. The chain has TRBV6-5 and TRBJ2-7; 7 bases map to TRBD1. V lost 2 bases, J lost 3 bases, and 4 bases stayed unmatched. CDR1 MNHEY and CDR2 SVGAGI come from the germline V gene. The CDR3 runs 14 residues. CDR3 bases: TGTGCCAGCAGTTACAGGGACAGTCTCTACGAGCAGTACTTC. Translating gives CASSYRDSLYEQYF.

In this sample, this clonotype turned up a few times. This chain joins TRBV3-1 and TRBJ2-3; 9 nucleotides agree with TRBD1. Germline loops: CDR1 LGHDT, CDR2 YNNKEL (reference sequence). CDR3 size: 15 residues. The V and J ends lost 3 bases and 4 bases, in that order; junction bases with no gene match: 5. The CDR3 reads CASSQAGTGSDTQYF. The CDR3 DNA is TGTGCCAGCAGCCAGGCCGGGACAGGGTCAGATACGCAGTATTTT.

This clonotype was observed many times. A much larger clone lies one base from this, so it may be a read error. This chain joins TRBV10-3 and TRBJ2-5, with a possible D match to TRBD2 (6 bases). This CDR3 has 12 residues. Per germline, CDR1 ENHRY and CDR2 SYGVKD. The V end lost 6 bases, the J end lost 11 bases, and 16 bases lay between the germline ends. CDR3 in DNA: TGTGCCATCAGGGGACTCCACAATGAGCAGTACTTC. It encodes CAIRGLHNEQYF.

This clonotype has a count of ten or more. The rearrangement uses TRBV20-1 and TRBJ2-5; D ambiguous. The CDR3 sequence is 10 residues long. V was shortened by 6 bases and J by 5 bases, with 7 bases between the two germline ends. CDR1 DFQATT and CDR2 SNEGSKA come from the germline V gene (reference sequence). The chain's CDR3 is CSALEETQYF. The DNA for the CDR3 is TGCAGTGCCCTCGAGGAGACCCAGTACTTC.

This clonotype was seen more than once but under ten times. The chain links TRBV20-1 to TRBJ2-3; 10 nucleotides line up with TRBD2. V was pared by 6 bases and J by 2 bases, with 8 bases of the junction left unmatched. Germline CDR1 DFQATT, CDR2 SNEGSKA (reference sequence). The CDR3 extends over 15 amino acids. Here the CDR3 DNA reads TGCAGTGCCGCAGGACTAGCGGAGAACACAGATACGCAGTATTTT. Amino acids: CSAAGLAENTDTQYF.

In its sample, this clonotype was seen many times. The rearrangement joins TRBV7-2 to TRBJ2-3; possibly TRBD1 or TRBD2 for D (6 bases each). The CDR3 totals 18 residues. The V end lost 5 bases, the J end lost 6 bases, and 27 bases lay between the germline ends. The germline V gene encodes CDR1 SGHTA and CDR2 FQGNSA. CDR3 amino acids: CASSQRGVRGRPGDTQYF. The DNA for the CDR3 is TGTGCCAGCAGCCAGAGGGGTGTTCGGGGGCGCCCTGGTGATACGCAGTATTTT.

This clonotype was recorded at least ten times. J is TRBJ2-5 and V is TRBV7-2; unclear D gene. V lost 3 bases to trimming and J lost 3 bases, with 17 bases between them. The CDR3 contains 16 residues. Germline V gives CDR1 SGHTA, CDR2 FQGNSA. In nucleotides, the CDR3 is TGTGCCAGCAGCTTCCCAGTCGGCGGTGGGAAAGAGACCCAGTACTTC. Its translation: CASSFPVGGGKETQYF.

The genes are TRBV20-1 and TRBJ2-1, with 9 bases matching TRBD2. The V and J ends lost 2 bases and 3 bases, in that order; junction bases with no gene match: 8. Germline loops: CDR1 DFQATT, CDR2 SNEGSKA (reference sequence). CDR3 length: 16 residues. The CDR3 DNA sequence: TGCAGTGCTAGAAAAAATAGCGGGAGTCTCTACAATGAGCAGTTCTTC. Its translation: CSARKNSGSLYNEQFF.

With regard to this clonotype: Because it lacks the conserved phenylalanine or tryptophan at the end, this CDR3 is likely a read error. The chain uses TRBV6-2 or TRBV6-3 and TRBJ1-5, with D perhaps matching TRBD1 (6 bases). Germline CDR1 MNHEY, CDR2 SVGEGT. The V end was cut by 5 bases, the J end by 4 bases, with 12 bases between. This CDR3 has 14 residues. The CDR3 DNA sequence: TGTGCCAGCAGTCAGGGGAATCGGAATCAGCCCCAGCATGTT. Its protein is CASSQGNRNQPQHV.

The V call is TRBV20-1, the J call TRBJ2-3; the D call may be TRBD1 or TRBD2 (6 bases each). CDR1 DFQATT and CDR2 SNEGSKA come from the germline V gene (reference sequence). The CDR3 is made up of 15 amino acids. Trimming left V 3 bases short and J 2 bases short, with 15 bases between. For the CDR3, the DNA is TGCAGTGCTAGCGGGGGCGAACACAACACAGATACGCAGTATTTT. Amino acids: CSASGGEHNTDTQYF.

The chain employs TRBV6-2 or TRBV6-3 and TRBJ1-1; D is unclear. CDR3 length: 16 amino acids. Trimming stripped 0 bases from V and 2 bases from J, with 13 bases between. Germline-derived CDR1 and CDR2 are MNHEY and SVGEGT. The DNA for the CDR3 is TGTGCCAGCAGTTACTCGATCGGTGCGGGTAACACTGAAGCTTTCTTT. Protein: CASSYSIGAGNTEAFF.

This clonotype was counted at least ten times. The chain carries TRBV3-1 and TRBJ2-4; D is perhaps TRBD2 (6 bases). The CDR3 sequence is 13 residues long. CDR1 is LGHDT, CDR2 YNNKEL, per germline (reference sequence). V was clipped by 2 bases and J by 7 bases, with 9 bases between them. The CDR3 region is CASSQSGGNIQYF. The CDR3, as DNA: TGTGCCAGCAGCCAATCTGGAGGGAACATTCAGTACTTC.

The table lists this clonotype with many counts. This chain links TRBV6-6 with TRBJ2-1; 10 nucleotides agree with TRBD2. Germline CDR1 is MNHNY and CDR2 is SVGAGI (reference sequence). There are 13 residues in the CDR3. J was trimmed by 5 bases and V by 6 bases; bases with no gene match: 1. CDR3 residues: CASRAGGNNEQFF. In nucleotides, the CDR3 is TGTGCCAGCAGAGCGGGGGGGAACAATGAGCAGTTCTTC.

This clonotype was counted at least ten times. The CDR3 nucleotides are TGTGCCAGCAGCCAAGGGGGGTCAGGGGGCGCAGAGACCCAGTACTTC. Amino acids: CASSQGGSGGAETQYF. The chain recombines TRBV4-2 with TRBJ2-5; 8 nucleotides align to TRBD1. CDR3 length: 16 residues. With V trimmed by 1 base and J by 4 bases, 8 bases remained unmatched. Germline CDR1 reads LGHNA; CDR2 reads YNFKEQ.

Points on this clonotype: It may be a read error: a sequence one base away is much more abundant. The genes are TRBV14 and TRBJ2-5; TRBD2 is a possible D gene (6 bases). The DNA end is a closer match to TRBJ2-1, so the J assignment may be wrong. The germline gives CDR1 SGHDN, CDR2 FVKESK. This CDR3 comprises 13 residues. CDR3 nucleotides: TGTGCCAGCAGCCGACAGTACCGGGAGACCCAGTTCTTC. Translation gives CASSRQYRETQFF.

This clonotype showed up just a few times. J is TRBJ1-5 and V is TRBV7-9; no firm D call. The CDR3 is 12 amino acids. CDR1 is SEHNR and CDR2 is FQNEAQ in the germline V gene (reference sequence). The V end was cut by 3 bases, the J end by 7 bases, with 7 bases between. The CDR3 sequence: CASSFQTQPQHF. The DNA for the CDR3 is TGTGCCAGCAGCTTTCAAACGCAGCCCCAGCATTTT.

The chain employs TRBV3-1 and TRBJ1-5, with D tentatively TRBD1 (5 bases). V was cut by 3 bases and J by 1 base, with 13 bases left in between. Germline loops: CDR1 LGHDT, CDR2 YNNKEL (reference sequence). The CDR3 contains 16 residues. Here the CDR3 DNA reads TGTGCCAGCAGCCATTCCGGGACGGGAAGCAATCAGCCCCAGCATTTT. Protein product: CASSHSGTGSNQPQHF.

This clonotype was detected many times. The J gene is TRBJ2-5, the V gene TRBV19; 9 nucleotides align to TRBD2. This CDR3 has 14 amino acids. CDR1 and CDR2 (germline): LNHDA, SQIVND (reference sequence). With V trimmed by 4 bases and J by 3 bases, 3 bases remained unmatched. CDR3 residues: CASSTRLAEETQYF. The DNA of the CDR3 is TGTGCCAGTAGTACTAGACTAGCGGAAGAGACCCAGTACTTC.

In its sample, this clonotype was seen many times. The rearrangement uses TRBV6-1 and TRBJ2-3; D call uncertain. The CDR3 length is 12 residues. Germline CDR1 is MNHNS and CDR2 is SASEGT. V lost 8 bases and J lost 2, with 8 bases in between. CDR3: CASGSHTDTQYF. The DNA of the CDR3 is TGTGCCAGCGGCAGCCACACAGATACGCAGTATTTT.

This clonotype was counted ten times or more. The CDR3 DNA follows: TGCAGTGCTATATCAGGGAGGGGGGACAATGAGCAGTTCTTC. Translating gives CSAISGRGDNEQFF. The V gene is TRBV20-1, the J gene TRBJ2-1, with a possible D match to TRBD2 (7 bases). This CDR3 spans 14 amino acids. Looked up from germline, CDR1 is DFQATT and CDR2 is SNEGSKA (reference sequence). The V and J ends lost 4 bases and 5 bases respectively, with 15 bases between them.

This clonotype was counted a few times. The CDR3 reads CASSPEGGNNEQFF. The CDR3 nucleotides read TGTGCCAGCTCACCGGAGGGGGGGAACAATGAGCAGTTCTTC. This sequence joins TRBV18 and TRBJ2-1; weak D call: TRBD2 (7 bases). Looked up from germline, CDR1 is KGHSH and CDR2 is LQKENI. This CDR3 is built from 14 residues. V was cut by 3 bases and J by 5 bases, with 11 bases left in between.

This clonotype was counted ten times or more. The chain is built from TRBV12-5 and TRBJ2-3; the D is unclear. The CDR3 has 13 amino acids. Deletions cut 1 base from V and 2 bases from J, with 4 bases between. The V gene's germline CDR1 is LGHNT and CDR2 FRNRAP. This chain's CDR3 is CASGLGNTDTQYF. The CDR3 coding sequence is TGTGCTAGTGGTTTGGGGAACACAGATACGCAGTATTTT.

V is TRBV9 and J is TRBJ2-7, with 10 bases fitting TRBD1. Losses at the gene ends were 0 bases for V and 7 bases for J; bases not matched to a gene: 4. This CDR3 region has 14 residues. Germline loops: CDR1 SGDLS, CDR2 YYNGEE. CDR3 in amino acids: CASSVGQGAREQYF. The CDR3 DNA sequence: TGTGCCAGCAGCGTAGGACAGGGGGCGAGGGAGCAGTACTTC.

This clonotype was observed many times. V is TRBV7-2 and J is TRBJ2-6; 8 bases agree with TRBD2. The V gene end was trimmed by 1 base and the J gene end by 2 bases; junction bases not matched to a gene: 4. The CDR3 is 17 residues long. Looked up from germline, CDR1 is SGHTA and CDR2 is FQGNSA. CDR3 in amino acids: CASSLGGGSAGANVLTF. The DNA for the CDR3 is TGTGCCAGCAGCTTAGGCGGGGGGTCGGCTGGGGCCAACGTCCTGACTTTC.

The chain combines TRBV7-2 with TRBJ2-5; D ambiguous. This CDR3 has 15 amino acids. V lost 2 bases to trimming and J lost 2 bases, with 12 bases between them. Germline lookup yields CDR1 SGHTA and CDR2 FQGNSA. The CDR3 sequence: CASSLSLARQETQYF. CDR3 DNA: TGTGCCAGCAGCTTATCCTTGGCTAGACAAGAGACCCAGTACTTC.

In the case of this clonotype: Just one base apart from a much larger clone, this may be a read error. This CDR3 fails to terminate in the conserved phenylalanine or tryptophan, so it likely reflects a read error. This sequence joins TRBV5-1 and TRBJ1-2, with D possibly being TRBD1 (6 bases). The ends were cut back, 3 bases at V and 6 bases at J, with 15 bases in the middle. The CDR3 is made up of 14 amino acids. In germline, CDR1 is SGHRS, CDR2 YFSETQ. This CDR3 is CASSSWTALDGYTC. The DNA of the CDR3 is TGCGCCAGCAGCTCCTGGACAGCGTTGGATGGCTACACCTGC.

The J gene is TRBJ2-2, the V gene TRBV9; tentatively, D is TRBD2 (7 bases). The CDR3 sequence is 16 residues long. Germline CDR1 is SGDLS and CDR2 is YYNGEE. Trimming removed 5 bases from V and 0 bases from J, with 14 bases in between. DNA for the CDR3: TGTGCCAGCAGGGACGGGGGGACAACGAACACCGGGGAGCTGTTTTTT. It specifies CASRDGGTTNTGELFF.

This sequence joins TRBV6-1 and TRBJ2-1; D gene unclear. Trimming took 0 bases from V and 14 from J, leaving 11 bases between them. CDR3 size: 12 residues. Germline V gene sequence: CDR1 MNHNS, CDR2 SASEGT. The CDR3 bases are TGTGCCAGCAGTGAAGCTCTTGGTAGAGAGTTCTTC. It codes for CASSEALGREFF.